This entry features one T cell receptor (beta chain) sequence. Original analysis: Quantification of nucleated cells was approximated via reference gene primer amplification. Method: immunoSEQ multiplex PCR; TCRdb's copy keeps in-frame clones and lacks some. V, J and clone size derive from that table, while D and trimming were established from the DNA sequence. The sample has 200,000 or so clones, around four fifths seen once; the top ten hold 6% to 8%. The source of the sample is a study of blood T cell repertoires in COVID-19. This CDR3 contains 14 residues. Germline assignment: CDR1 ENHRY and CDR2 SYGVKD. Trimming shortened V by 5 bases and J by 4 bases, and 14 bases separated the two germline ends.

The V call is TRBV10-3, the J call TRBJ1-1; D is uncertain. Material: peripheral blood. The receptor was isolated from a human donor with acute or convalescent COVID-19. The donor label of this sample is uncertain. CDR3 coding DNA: TGTGCCATCAGTAAAGGACCTGAGGGCACTGAAGCTTTCTTT. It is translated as CAISKGPEGTEAFF.